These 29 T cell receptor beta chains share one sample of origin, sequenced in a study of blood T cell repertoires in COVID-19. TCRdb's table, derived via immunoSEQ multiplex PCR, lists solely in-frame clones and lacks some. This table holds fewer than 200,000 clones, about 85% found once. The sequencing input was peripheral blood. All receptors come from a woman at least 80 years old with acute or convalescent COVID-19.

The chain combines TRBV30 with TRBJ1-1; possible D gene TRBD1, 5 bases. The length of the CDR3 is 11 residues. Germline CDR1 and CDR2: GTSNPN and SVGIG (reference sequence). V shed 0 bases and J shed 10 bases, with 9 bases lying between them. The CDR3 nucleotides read TGTGCCTGGAGTGTACAGGTCGGAGCTTTCTTT. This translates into CAWSVQVGAFF.

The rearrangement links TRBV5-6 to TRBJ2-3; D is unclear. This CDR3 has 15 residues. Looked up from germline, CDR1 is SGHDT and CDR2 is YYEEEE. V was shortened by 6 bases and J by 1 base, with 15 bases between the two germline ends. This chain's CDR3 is CASTRPHRGTDTQYF. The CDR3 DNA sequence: TGTGCCAGCACCAGACCCCACCGGGGCACAGATACGCAGTATTTT.

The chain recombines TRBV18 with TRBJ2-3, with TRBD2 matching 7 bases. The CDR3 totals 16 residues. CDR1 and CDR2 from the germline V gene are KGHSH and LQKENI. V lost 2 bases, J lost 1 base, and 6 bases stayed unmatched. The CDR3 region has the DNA TGTGCCAGCTCACCAGCCGTCAGCGGGGGCACAGATACGCAGTATTTT. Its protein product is CASSPAVSGGTDTQYF.

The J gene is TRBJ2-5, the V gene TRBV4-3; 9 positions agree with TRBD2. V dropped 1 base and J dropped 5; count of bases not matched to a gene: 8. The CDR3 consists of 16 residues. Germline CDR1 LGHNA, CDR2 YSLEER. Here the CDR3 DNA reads TGCGCCAGCAGCCAAGTCTCGCGGGGGGGCCGGGAGACCCAGTACTTC. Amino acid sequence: CASSQVSRGGRETQYF.

The CDR3 protein is CASSFSKGVSGNEQFF. CDR3 DNA: TGTGCCAGCTCGTTCTCCAAAGGGGTATCAGGCAATGAGCAGTTCTTC. The genes are TRBV18 and TRBJ2-1; possible D gene TRBD1, 5 bases. Germline CDR1 reads KGHSH; CDR2 reads LQKENI. This CDR3 has 16 residues. Trimming shortened V by 6 bases and J by 6 bases, and 21 bases separated the two germline ends.

The chain's CDR3 is CASSTPSGEQFF. The CDR3 DNA reads as TGCGCCAGCAGCACCCCTAGCGGCGAGCAGTTCTTC. V gene TRBV5-1 combines with J gene TRBJ2-1, with 7 bases that match TRBD2. Per the germline V gene, CDR1 is SGHRS and CDR2 is YFSETQ. The CDR3 is 12 residues long. V shed 4 bases and J 10 bases; nucleotides not matched to a gene: 5.

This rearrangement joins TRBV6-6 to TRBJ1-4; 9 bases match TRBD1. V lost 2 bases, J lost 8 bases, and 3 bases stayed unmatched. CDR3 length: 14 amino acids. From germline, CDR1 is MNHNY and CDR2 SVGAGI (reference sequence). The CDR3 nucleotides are TGTGCCAGCAGTTACCGCGGACAGGGGGAAAAACTGTTTTTT. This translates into CASSYRGQGEKLFF.

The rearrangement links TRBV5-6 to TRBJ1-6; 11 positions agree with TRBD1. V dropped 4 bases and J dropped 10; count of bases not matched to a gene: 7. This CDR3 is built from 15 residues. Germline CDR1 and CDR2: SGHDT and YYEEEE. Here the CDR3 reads CASSPGQGAVSPLHF. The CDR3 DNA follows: TGTGCCAGCAGCCCCGGACAGGGGGCCGTGTCACCCCTCCACTTT.

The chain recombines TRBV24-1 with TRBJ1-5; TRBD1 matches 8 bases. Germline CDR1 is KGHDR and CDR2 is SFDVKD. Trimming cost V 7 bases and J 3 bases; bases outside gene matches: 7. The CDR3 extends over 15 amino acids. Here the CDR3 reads CATRGAGGHNQPQHF. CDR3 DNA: TGTGCCACCAGGGGGGCAGGGGGCCACAATCAGCCCCAGCATTTT.

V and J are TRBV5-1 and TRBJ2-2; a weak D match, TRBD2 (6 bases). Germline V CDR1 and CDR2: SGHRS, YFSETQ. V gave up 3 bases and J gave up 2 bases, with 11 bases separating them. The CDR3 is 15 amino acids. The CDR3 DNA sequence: TGCGCCAGCAGCTGGCGGGACGACAACACCGGGGAGCTGTTTTTT. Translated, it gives CASSWRDDNTGELFF.

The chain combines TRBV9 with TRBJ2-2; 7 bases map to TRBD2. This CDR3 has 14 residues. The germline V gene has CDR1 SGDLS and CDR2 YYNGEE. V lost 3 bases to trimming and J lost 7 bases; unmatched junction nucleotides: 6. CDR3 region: CASSAGTIGGELFF. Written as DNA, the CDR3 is TGTGCCAGCAGCGCAGGGACTATCGGCGGGGAGCTGTTTTTT.

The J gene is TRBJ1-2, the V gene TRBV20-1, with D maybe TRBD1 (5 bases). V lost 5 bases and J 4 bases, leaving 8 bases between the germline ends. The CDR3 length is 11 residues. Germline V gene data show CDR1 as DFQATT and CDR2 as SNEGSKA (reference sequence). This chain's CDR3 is CSASDSYGYTF. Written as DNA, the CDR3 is TGCAGTGCTTCCGACAGCTATGGCTACACCTTC.

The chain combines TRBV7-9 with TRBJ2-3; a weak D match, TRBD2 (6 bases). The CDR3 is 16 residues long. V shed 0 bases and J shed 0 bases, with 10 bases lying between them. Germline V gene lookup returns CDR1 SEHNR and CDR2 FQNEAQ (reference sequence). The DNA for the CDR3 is TGTGCCAGCAGCTTAGCATCGGGAGTGAGCACAGATACGCAGTATTTT. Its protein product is CASSLASGVSTDTQYF.

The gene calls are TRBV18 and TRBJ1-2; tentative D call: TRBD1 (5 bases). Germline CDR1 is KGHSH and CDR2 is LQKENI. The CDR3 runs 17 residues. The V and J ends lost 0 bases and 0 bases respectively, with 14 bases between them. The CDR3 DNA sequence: TGTGCCAGCTCACCACCTAGACAGCGGGGGACTAACTATGGCTACACCTTC. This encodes CASSPPRQRGTNYGYTF. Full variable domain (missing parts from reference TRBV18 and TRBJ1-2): NAGVMQNPRHLVRRRGQEARLRCSPMKGHSHVYWYRQLPEEGLKFMVYLQKENIIDESGMPKERFSAEFPKEGPSILRIQQVVRGDSAAYFCASSPPRQRGTNYGYTFGSGTRLTVV.

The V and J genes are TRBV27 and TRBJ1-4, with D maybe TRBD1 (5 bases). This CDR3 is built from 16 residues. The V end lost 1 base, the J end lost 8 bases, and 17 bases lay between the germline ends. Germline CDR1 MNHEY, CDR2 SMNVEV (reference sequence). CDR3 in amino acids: CASSLLGPQRGEKLFF. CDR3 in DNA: TGTGCCAGCAGTTTATTGGGCCCTCAGCGGGGCGAAAAACTGTTTTTT.

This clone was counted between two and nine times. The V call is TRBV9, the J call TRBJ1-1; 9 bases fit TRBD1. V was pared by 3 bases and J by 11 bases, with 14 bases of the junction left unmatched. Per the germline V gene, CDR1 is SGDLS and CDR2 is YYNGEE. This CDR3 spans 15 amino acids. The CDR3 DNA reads TGTGCCAGCAGCGCGATGGGACAGGGCCCACACCGGGCTTTCTTT. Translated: CASSAMGQGPHRAFF.

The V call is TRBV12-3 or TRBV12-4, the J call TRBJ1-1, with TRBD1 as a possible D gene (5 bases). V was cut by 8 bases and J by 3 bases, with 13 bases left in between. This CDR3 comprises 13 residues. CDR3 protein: CASSWGEHTEAFF. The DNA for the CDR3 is TGTGCCAGCTCTTGGGGGGAGCACACTGAAGCTTTCTTT.

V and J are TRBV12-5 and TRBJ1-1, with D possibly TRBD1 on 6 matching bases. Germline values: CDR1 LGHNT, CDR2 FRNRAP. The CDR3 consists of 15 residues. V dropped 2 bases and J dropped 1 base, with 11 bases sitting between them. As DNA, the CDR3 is TGTGCTAGTGGTTTGAGGGAGGGGGGGAACACTGAAGCTTTCTTT. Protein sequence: CASGLREGGNTEAFF.

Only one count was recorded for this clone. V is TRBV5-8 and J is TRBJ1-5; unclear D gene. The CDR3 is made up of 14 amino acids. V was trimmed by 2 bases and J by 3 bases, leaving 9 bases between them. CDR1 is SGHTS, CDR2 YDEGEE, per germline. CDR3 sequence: CASSFFRTNQPQHF. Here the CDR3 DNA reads TGTGCCAGCAGCTTCTTCAGAACCAATCAGCCCCAGCATTTT.

CDR3: CASTQAGATDTQYF. The CDR3 DNA reads TGTGCCAGCACCCAAGCGGGGGCAACAGATACGCAGTATTTT. V usage is TRBV6-5 and J usage is TRBJ2-3; 8 positions match TRBD2. The CDR3 loop spans 14 amino acids. V was clipped by 7 bases and J by 3 bases; unmatched bases: 6. Germline V gene lookup returns CDR1 MNHEY and CDR2 SVGAGI.

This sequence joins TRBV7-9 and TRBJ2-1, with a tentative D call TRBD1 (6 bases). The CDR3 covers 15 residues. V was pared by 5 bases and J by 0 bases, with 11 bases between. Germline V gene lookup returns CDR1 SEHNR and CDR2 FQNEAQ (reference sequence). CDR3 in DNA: TGTGCCAGCAGCCATGGACAGACCTCCTACAATGAGCAGTTCTTC. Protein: CASSHGQTSYNEQFF.

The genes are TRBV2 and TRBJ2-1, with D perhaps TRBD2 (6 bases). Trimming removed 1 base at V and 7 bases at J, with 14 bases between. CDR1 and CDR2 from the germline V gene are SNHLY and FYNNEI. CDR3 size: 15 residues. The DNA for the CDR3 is TGTGCCAGCAGTGAAGAAGTAGCGGCGGGGAATGAGCAGTTCTTC. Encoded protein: CASSEEVAAGNEQFF.

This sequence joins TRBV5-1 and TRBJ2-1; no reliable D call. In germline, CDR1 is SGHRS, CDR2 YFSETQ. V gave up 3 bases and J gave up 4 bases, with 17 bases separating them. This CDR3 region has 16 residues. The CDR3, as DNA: TGCGCCAGCAGCTCCATTAGGTCTAGTCAGTACAATGAGCAGTTCTTC. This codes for CASSSIRSSQYNEQFF.

The CDR3 protein is CASSVSRGSGYTF. CDR3 coding DNA: TGTGCCAGCAGCGTAAGCCGGGGAAGCGGCTACACCTTC. The gene calls are TRBV9 and TRBJ1-2, with unresolved D. CDR1 SGDLS and CDR2 YYNGEE come from the germline V gene. V lost 1 base, J lost 8 bases, and 12 bases lay in between. This CDR3 spans 13 amino acids. The variable domain in full, with the rest retrieved from reference TRBV9 and TRBJ1-2, is DSGVTQTPKHLITATGQRVTLRCSPRSGDLSVYWYQQSLDQGLQFLIQYYNGEERAKGNILERFSAQQFPDLHSELNLSSLELGDSALYFCASSVSRGSGYTFGSGTRLTVV.

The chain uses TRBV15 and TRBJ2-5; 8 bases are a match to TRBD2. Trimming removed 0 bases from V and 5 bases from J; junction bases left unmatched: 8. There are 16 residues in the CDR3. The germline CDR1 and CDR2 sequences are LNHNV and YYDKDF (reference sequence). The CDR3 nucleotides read TGTGCCACCAGCAGAGATCTCCCAGCGGGGGTTGAGACCCAGTACTTC. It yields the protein CATSRDLPAGVETQYF.

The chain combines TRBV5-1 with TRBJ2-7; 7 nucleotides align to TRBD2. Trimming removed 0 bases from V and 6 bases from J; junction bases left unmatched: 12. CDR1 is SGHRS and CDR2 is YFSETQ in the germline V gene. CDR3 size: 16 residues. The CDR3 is CASSLDGGGRSGEQYF. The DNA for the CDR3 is TGCGCCAGCAGCTTGGATGGGGGAGGGAGATCGGGCGAGCAGTACTTC.

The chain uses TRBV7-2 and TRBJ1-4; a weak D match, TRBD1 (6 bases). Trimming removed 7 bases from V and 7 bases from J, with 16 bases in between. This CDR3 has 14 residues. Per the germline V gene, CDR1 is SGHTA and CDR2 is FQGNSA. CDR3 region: CASTSQGRGEKLFF. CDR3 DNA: TGTGCCAGCACCTCACAGGGTAGAGGTGAAAAACTGTTTTTT.

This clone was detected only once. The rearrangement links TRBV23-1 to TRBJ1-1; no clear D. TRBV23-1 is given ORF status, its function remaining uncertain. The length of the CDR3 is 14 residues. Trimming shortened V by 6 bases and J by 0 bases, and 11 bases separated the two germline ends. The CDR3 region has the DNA TGCGCCAGCAGCCGGGGTCGGGTGAACACTGAAGCTTTCTTT. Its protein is CASSRGRVNTEAFF.

The CDR3 nucleotides are TGTGCCAGCAGCTACTCGGGACAGGGCAATCAGCCCCAGCATTTT. Protein sequence: CASSYSGQGNQPQHF. This chain links TRBV2 with TRBJ1-5, with TRBD1 identical over 8 bases. CDR3 size: 15 residues. With V trimmed by 6 bases and J by 2 bases, 6 bases remained unmatched. CDR1 is SNHLY, CDR2 FYNNEI, per germline. Drawing the rest from reference TRBV2 and TRBJ1-5, the complete variable domain is EPEVTQTPSHQVTQMGQEVILRCVPISNHLYFYWYRQILGQKVEFLVSFYNNEISEKSEIFDDQFSVERPDGSNFTLKIRSTKLEDSAMYFCASSYSGQGNQPQHFGDGTRLSIL.